Following are 25 T cell receptor beta chains from one sample sequenced in a study of shared clonotypes between healthy human individuals. Sequencing was performed with immunoSEQ multiplex PCR; in TCRdb, only in-frame clones are kept and a portion is missing. The profile shows about 2.4 million clones, just over 90% of them singletons. Specimen: naive CD4+ T cells sorted from blood. The subset here: CD45RA+ positively selected. These receptors all stem from a man between 18 and 35 years old in good health.

The chain employs TRBV11-2 and TRBJ2-3; 7 bases agree with TRBD2. Germline CDR1 and CDR2: SGHAT and FQNNGV. This CDR3 is built from 16 residues. Trimming took 1 base from V and 5 from J; bases not matched to a gene: 9. CDR3: CASSLVGAGVEDTQYF. The CDR3 DNA follows: TGTGCCAGCAGCTTAGTAGGCGCGGGAGTCGAAGATACGCAGTATTTT.

The V and J genes are TRBV5-1 and TRBJ2-2; 16 bases are a match to TRBD2. V lost 5 bases, J lost 6 bases, and 16 bases stayed unmatched. The CDR3 consists of 20 residues. Germline-derived CDR1 and CDR2 are SGHRS and YFSETQ. This CDR3 is CASSSGTSGRAGIQAGELFF. The CDR3 region has the DNA TGCGCCAGCAGTTCCGGGACTAGCGGGAGGGCCGGTATCCAAGCCGGGGAGCTGTTTTTT.

The chain carries TRBV6-7 and TRBJ2-6, with D perhaps given as TRBD1 or TRBD2 (5 bases each). TRBV6-7 is an open reading frame whose function is uncertain. V was pared by 0 bases and J by 0 bases, with 12 bases between. This CDR3 spans 18 amino acids. CDR3 DNA: TGTGCCAGCAGTTACTCGGTTTCAGGGACCTCTGGGGCCAACGTCCTGACTTTC. Protein: CASSYSVSGTSGANVLTF.

V is TRBV2 and J is TRBJ1-4; perhaps TRBD1 as D (5 bases). The CDR3 spans 16 residues. The V gene lost 4 bases and the J gene lost 1 base, with 13 bases spanning the gap. Germline V gene sequence: CDR1 SNHLY, CDR2 FYNNEI. The CDR3 spells CASSGPAGLTNEKLFF. The DNA for the CDR3 is TGTGCCAGCAGTGGCCCCGCAGGGCTAACTAATGAAAAACTGTTTTTT. Complete variable domain (other parts from reference TRBV2 and TRBJ1-4): EPEVTQTPSHQVTQMGQEVILRCVPISNHLYFYWYRQILGQKVEFLVSFYNNEISEKSEIFDDQFSVERPDGSNFTLKIRSTKLEDSAMYFCASSGPAGLTNEKLFFGSGTQLSVL.

J is TRBJ2-5 and V is TRBV6-5; D unresolved. The CDR3 is 13 amino acids. The V end lost 4 bases, the J end lost 7 bases, and 13 bases lay between the germline ends. Germline-derived CDR1 and CDR2 are MNHEY and SVGAGI. In nucleotides, the CDR3 is TGTGCCAGCAGTTCCAAAGGGCCCGGGACCCAGTACTTC. Translating gives CASSSKGPGTQYF.

This chain connects TRBV27 to TRBJ2-4, with a weak D call TRBD2 (6 bases). V was cut by 6 bases and J by 0 bases, with 15 bases left in between. The germline CDR1 and CDR2 sequences are MNHEY and SMNVEV (reference sequence). This CDR3 spans 16 amino acids. The CDR3 DNA sequence: TGTGCCAGCAGGGGTGGGGGGAGTCTAGCCAAAAACATTCAGTACTTC. Translation: CASRGGGSLAKNIQYF.

The V and J genes are TRBV5-5 and TRBJ2-2; D gene ambiguous. The V and J ends lost 2 bases and 3 bases respectively, with 2 bases between them. The CDR3 has 12 amino acids. Germline CDR1 SGHKS, CDR2 YYEKEE (reference sequence). The CDR3 DNA reads as TGTGCCAGCAGCTTATACACCGGGGAGCTGTTTTTT. This encodes CASSLYTGELFF.

As to this clone: In the same sample, other DNA sequences code for this CDR3. V is TRBV6-6 and J is TRBJ1-5; 9 nucleotides agree with TRBD1. This CDR3 spans 13 amino acids. V lost 5 bases and J lost 7; bases outside the gene matches: 3. CDR1 and CDR2 from the germline V gene are MNHNY and SVGAGI (reference sequence). This CDR3 reads CASSRDRDQPQHF. The CDR3, as DNA: TGTGCCAGCAGTCGGGACAGGGACCAGCCCCAGCATTTT.

V and J are TRBV7-2 and TRBJ1-5; D is undetermined. The CDR3 sequence is 15 residues long. V lost 5 bases, J lost 6 bases, and 17 bases lay in between. Germline assignment: CDR1 SGHTA and CDR2 FQGNSA. The DNA for the CDR3 is TGTGCCAGCAGCCAGGACCGACCTAGAGGTCAGCCCCAGCATTTT. This gives the protein CASSQDRPRGQPQHF.

The chain links TRBV20-1 to TRBJ2-7; no clear D. Between the trimmed V and J ends, which lost 2 bases and 5 bases, there was a span of 4 bases. CDR1 DFQATT and CDR2 SNEGSKA come from the germline V gene (reference sequence). There are 10 residues in the CDR3. CDR3 amino acids: CSARMDEQYF. The CDR3 DNA sequence: TGCAGTGCTAGAATGGACGAGCAGTACTTC.

The V gene is TRBV10-3, the J gene TRBJ2-3, with a possible D match to TRBD2 (6 bases). V was cut by 6 bases and J by 1 base, with 17 bases left in between. In germline, CDR1 is ENHRY, CDR2 SYGVKD. This CDR3 comprises 16 residues. CDR3 in amino acids: CAISHRDLDRTDTQYF. The CDR3, as DNA: TGTGCCATCAGCCACCGGGACTTAGATCGCACAGATACGCAGTATTTT.

This clone was seen only once. This chain joins TRBV27 and TRBJ2-7; 7 nucleotides agree with TRBD2. CDR3 size: 14 residues. With V trimmed by 3 bases and J by 7 bases, 9 bases remained unmatched. Germline values: CDR1 MNHEY, CDR2 SMNVEV (reference sequence). DNA for the CDR3: TGTGCCAGCAGTTTGGAGGGGAGGGATAGAGAGCAGTACTTC. Its translation: CASSLEGRDREQYF.

The chain uses TRBV21-1 and TRBJ1-2. TRBV21-1 is described as a pseudogene. This CDR3 has 17 residues. CDR3 residues: CASSKGRAYGGNYGYTF. CDR3 coding DNA: TGTGCCAGCAGCAAAGGAAGGGCCTACGGGGGTAACTATGGCTACACCTTC.

Concerning this clone itself: Other DNA sequences from this sample encode an identical CDR3 as well. The J gene is TRBJ2-7, the V gene TRBV7-9; D remains ambiguous. CDR1 SEHNR and CDR2 FQNEAQ come from the germline V gene (reference sequence). The CDR3 sequence is 14 residues long. V gave up 1 base and J gave up 0 bases, with 7 bases separating them. The CDR3 sequence is CASSLGPASYEQYF. CDR3 coding DNA: TGTGCCAGCAGCTTAGGACCGGCCTCCTACGAGCAGTACTTC.

In its sample, this clone was seen once. This chain joins TRBV10-2 and TRBJ1-5; 7 bases line up with TRBD1. The CDR3 runs to 14 residues. The germline V gene encodes CDR1 WSHSY and CDR2 SAAADI. Trimming removed 4 bases from V and 6 bases from J; junction bases left unmatched: 6. The CDR3 region has the DNA TGCGCCAGCAGTGCCGGGACAGCCCGTCAGCCCCAGCATTTT. Translating gives CASSAGTARQPQHF.

The chain joins TRBV11-2 to TRBJ2-2; D call uncertain. The CDR3 is 14 residues long. Trimming took off 2 bases at V and 1 base at J, with 5 bases between the two ends. Germline CDR1 is SGHAT and CDR2 is FQNNGV. DNA for the CDR3: TGTGCCAGCAGCTTATCAGGGAACACCGGGGAGCTGTTTTTT. It translates to CASSLSGNTGELFF.

This chain connects TRBV5-1 to TRBJ2-1; D might be TRBD2 (6 bases). Looked up from germline, CDR1 is SGHRS and CDR2 is YFSETQ. Between the trimmed V and J ends, which lost 4 bases and 7 bases, there was a span of 15 bases. The CDR3 runs 14 residues. The CDR3, as DNA: TGCGCCAGCAGCGCGGGCGGGGAGCAGAATGAGCAGTTCTTC. This gives the protein CASSAGGEQNEQFF. Drawing the rest from reference TRBV5-1 and TRBJ2-1, the complete variable domain is KAGVTQTPRYLIKTRGQQVTLSCSPISGHRSVSWYQQTPGQGLQFLFEYFSETQRNKGNFPGRFSGRQFSNSRSEMNVSTLELGDSALYLCASSAGGEQNEQFFGPGTRLTVL.

The chain recombines TRBV19 with TRBJ1-2, with D possibly being TRBD1 (5 bases). CDR1 and CDR2 (germline): LNHDA, SQIVND (reference sequence). CDR3 length equals 15 residues. With 7 bases removed from V and 4 bases from J, the gap between germline ends came to 19 bases. CDR3 amino acids: CASTPRDRDFYGYTF. In nucleotides, the CDR3 is TGTGCCAGTACCCCCCGGGACCGAGACTTCTATGGCTACACCTTC.

V gene TRBV12-2 combines with J gene TRBJ1-1. TRBV12-2 is a documented pseudogene. CDR3 length: 16 residues. In nucleotides, the CDR3 is TGTGCAAGTCGCTCACAGGGGAGGGGGGAGAACACTGAAGCTTTCTTT. Translation: CASRSQGRGENTEAFF.

This chain links TRBV18 with TRBJ1-6; D is ambiguous. The CDR3 contains 14 residues. V lost 0 bases, J lost 7 bases, and 7 bases lay in between. Looked up from germline, CDR1 is KGHSH and CDR2 is LQKENI. CDR3 in DNA: TGTGCCAGCTCACCACCGCTAGAAAATTCACCCCTCCACTTT. As protein: CASSPPLENSPLHF.

In this sample, this clone turned up a few times. The CDR3 is CASSLDRDEAEAFF. In nucleotides, the CDR3 is TGTGCCAGCAGCCTCGACAGGGATGAGGCTGAAGCTTTCTTT. V and J are TRBV9 and TRBJ1-1, with 7 positions matching TRBD1. After removal of 4 bases from V and 6 bases from J, the junction contained 9 bases not matched to a gene. Per the germline V gene, CDR1 is SGDLS and CDR2 is YYNGEE. CDR3 length: 14 residues. The complete variable domain, with remaining parts taken from reference TRBV9 and TRBJ1-1, reads DSGVTQTPKHLITATGQRVTLRCSPRSGDLSVYWYQQSLDQGLQFLIQYYNGEERAKGNILERFSAQQFPDLHSELNLSSLELGDSALYFCASSLDRDEAEAFFGQGTRLTVV.

Points on this clone: Different DNA sequences within this sample yield the same CDR3. The V and J genes are TRBV13 and TRBJ1-2, with D perhaps TRBD1 (6 bases). V was shortened by 6 bases and J by 2 bases, with 7 bases between the two germline ends. This CDR3 region has 12 residues. Germline V gene data show CDR1 as PRHDT and CDR2 as FYEKMQ (reference sequence). CDR3 amino acids: CASSGQNYGYTF. DNA for the CDR3: TGTGCCAGCAGTGGACAGAACTATGGCTACACCTTC. Together with reference TRBV13 and TRBJ1-2, the CDR3 gives the full variable domain: AAGVIQSPRHLIKEKRETATLKCYPIPRHDTVYWYQQGPGQDPQFLISFYEKMQSDKGSIPDRFSAQQFSDYHSELNMSSLELGDSALYFCASSGQNYGYTFGSGTRLTVV.

Note on this clone: At one end, the junction sequence differs from germline, possibly due to a read error. The chain links TRBV7-8 to TRBJ2-7, with TRBD2 identical over 8 bases. This CDR3 comprises 15 residues. Germline V gives CDR1 SGHVS, CDR2 FQNEAQ. CDR3 sequence: CASSLLLADSHEQYF. In DNA, the CDR3 is TGTGCCAGCAGCTTGCTACTAGCGGACTCCCACGAGCAGTACTTC.

V and J are TRBV7-9 and TRBJ2-1; D possibly corresponds to TRBD2 (6 bases). The germline CDR1 and CDR2 sequences are SEHNR and FQNEAQ (reference sequence). Deletions cut 2 bases from V and 9 bases from J, with 14 bases between. The CDR3 is 14 amino acids. CDR3 nucleotide sequence: TGTGCCAGCAGCTTAAGTGGAGGGTCGAGTGAGCAGTTCTTC. Protein sequence: CASSLSGGSSEQFF.

The chain carries TRBV28 and TRBJ2-3; TRBD2 is a possible D gene (5 bases). The germline V gene has CDR1 MDHEN and CDR2 SYDVKM. The CDR3 has 17 amino acids. Trimming took 0 bases from V and 2 from J, leaving 15 bases between them. CDR3 in amino acids: CASSLWARAEDTDTQYF. The CDR3 DNA reads as TGTGCCAGCAGTTTATGGGCAAGGGCGGAGGACACAGATACGCAGTATTTT.